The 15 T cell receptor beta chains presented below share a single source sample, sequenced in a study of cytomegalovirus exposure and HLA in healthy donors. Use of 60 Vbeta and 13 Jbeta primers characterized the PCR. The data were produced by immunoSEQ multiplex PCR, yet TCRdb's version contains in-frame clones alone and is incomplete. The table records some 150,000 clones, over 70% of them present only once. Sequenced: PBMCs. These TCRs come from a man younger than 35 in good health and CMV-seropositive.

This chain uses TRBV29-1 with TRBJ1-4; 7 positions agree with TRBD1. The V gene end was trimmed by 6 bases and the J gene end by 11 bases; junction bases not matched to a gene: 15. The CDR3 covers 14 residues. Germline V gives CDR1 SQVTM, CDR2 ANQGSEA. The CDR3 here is CSVRGTESVVKLFF. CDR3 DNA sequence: TGCAGCGTGAGGGGGACAGAGAGTGTGGTGAAACTGTTTTTT. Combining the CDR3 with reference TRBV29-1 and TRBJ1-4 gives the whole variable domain SAVISQKPSRDICQRGTSLTIQCQVDSQVTMMFWYRQQPGQSLTLIATANQGSEATYESGFVIDKFPISRPNLTFSTLTVSNMSPEDSSIYLCSVRGTESVVKLFFGSGTQLSVL.

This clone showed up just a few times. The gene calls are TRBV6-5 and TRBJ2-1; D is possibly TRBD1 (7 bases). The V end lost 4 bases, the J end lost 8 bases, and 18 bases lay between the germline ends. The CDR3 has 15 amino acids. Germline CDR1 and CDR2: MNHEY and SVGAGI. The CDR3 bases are TGTGCCAGCAGTTTGGCAGGGGGGTTCGCCGATGAGCAGTTCTTC. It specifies CASSLAGGFADEQFF.

This CDR3 is CASSLPYRDTTGNTIYF. The CDR3 DNA follows: TGTGCCAGCAGCCTTCCTTACCGGGACACAACTGGAAACACCATATATTTT. J is TRBJ1-3 and V is TRBV7-9, with TRBD1 as a possible D gene (6 bases). The V end lost 5 bases, the J end lost 2 bases, and 19 bases lay between the germline ends. This CDR3 contains 17 residues. Germline loops: CDR1 SEHNR, CDR2 FQNEAQ (reference sequence).

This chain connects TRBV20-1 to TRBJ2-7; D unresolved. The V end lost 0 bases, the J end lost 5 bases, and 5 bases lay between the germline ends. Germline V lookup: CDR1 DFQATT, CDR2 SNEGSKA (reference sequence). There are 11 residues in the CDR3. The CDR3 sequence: CSAREHDEQYF. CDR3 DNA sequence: TGCAGTGCTAGAGAACACGACGAGCAGTACTTC.

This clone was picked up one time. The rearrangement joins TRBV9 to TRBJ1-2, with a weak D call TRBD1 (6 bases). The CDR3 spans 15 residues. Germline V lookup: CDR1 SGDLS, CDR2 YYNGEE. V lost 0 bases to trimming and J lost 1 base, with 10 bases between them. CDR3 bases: TGTGCCAGCAGCGTAGCGCAGGGGCATAACTATGGCTACACCTTC. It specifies CASSVAQGHNYGYTF.

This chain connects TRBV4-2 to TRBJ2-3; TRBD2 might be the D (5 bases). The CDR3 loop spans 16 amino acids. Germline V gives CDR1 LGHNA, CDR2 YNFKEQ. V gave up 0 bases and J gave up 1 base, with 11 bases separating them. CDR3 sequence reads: CASSQDRGMGTDTQYF. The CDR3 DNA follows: TGTGCCAGCAGCCAAGATCGGGGTATGGGCACAGATACGCAGTATTTT.

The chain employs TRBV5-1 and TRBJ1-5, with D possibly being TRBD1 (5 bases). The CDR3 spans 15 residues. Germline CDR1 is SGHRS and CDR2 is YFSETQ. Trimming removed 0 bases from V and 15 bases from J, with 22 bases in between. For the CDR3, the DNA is TGCGCCAGCAGCTTGGAAGGGGCGGTGGGGGGATATTTGCATTTT. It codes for CASSLEGAVGGYLHF.

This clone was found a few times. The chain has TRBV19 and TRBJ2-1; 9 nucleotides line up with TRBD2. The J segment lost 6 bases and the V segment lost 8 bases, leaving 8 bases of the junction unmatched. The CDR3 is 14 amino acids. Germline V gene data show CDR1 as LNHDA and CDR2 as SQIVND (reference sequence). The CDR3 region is CASRRAGGANEQFF. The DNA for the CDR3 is TGTGCCAGTCGGCGGGCGGGAGGGGCCAATGAGCAGTTCTTC.

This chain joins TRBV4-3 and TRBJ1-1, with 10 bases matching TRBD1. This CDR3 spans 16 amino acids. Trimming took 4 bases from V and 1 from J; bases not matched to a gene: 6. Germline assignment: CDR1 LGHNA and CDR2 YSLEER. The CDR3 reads CASSLGQGNWNTEAFF. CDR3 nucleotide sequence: TGCGCCAGCAGCCTGGGACAGGGGAATTGGAACACTGAAGCTTTCTTT.

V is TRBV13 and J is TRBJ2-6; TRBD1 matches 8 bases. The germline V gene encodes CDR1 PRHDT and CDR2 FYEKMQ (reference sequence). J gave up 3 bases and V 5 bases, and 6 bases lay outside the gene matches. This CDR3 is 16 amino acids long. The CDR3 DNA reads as TGTGCCAGCAGCGAGCAGGGGGCTGATGGGGCCAACGTCCTGACTTTC. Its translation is CASSEQGADGANVLTF.

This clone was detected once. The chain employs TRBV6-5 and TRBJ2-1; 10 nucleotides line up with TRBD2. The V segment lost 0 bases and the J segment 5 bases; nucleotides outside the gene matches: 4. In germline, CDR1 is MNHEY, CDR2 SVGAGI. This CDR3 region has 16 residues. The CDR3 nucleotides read TGTGCCAGCAGTTACTCGAGCGGGAGGGGGAACAATGAGCAGTTCTTC. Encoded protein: CASSYSSGRGNNEQFF.

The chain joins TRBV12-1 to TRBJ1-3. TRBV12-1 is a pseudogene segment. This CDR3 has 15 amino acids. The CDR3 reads CASSHYLATGNTIYF. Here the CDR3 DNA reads TGTGCCAGCAGCCACTATTTAGCTACCGGAAACACCATATATTTT.

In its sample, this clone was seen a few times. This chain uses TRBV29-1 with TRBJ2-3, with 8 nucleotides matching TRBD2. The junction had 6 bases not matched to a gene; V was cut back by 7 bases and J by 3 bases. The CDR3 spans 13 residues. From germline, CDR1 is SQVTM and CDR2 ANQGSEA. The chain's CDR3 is CSASGGGTDTQYF. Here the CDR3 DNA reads TGCAGCGCTTCGGGGGGGGGAACAGATACGCAGTATTTT.

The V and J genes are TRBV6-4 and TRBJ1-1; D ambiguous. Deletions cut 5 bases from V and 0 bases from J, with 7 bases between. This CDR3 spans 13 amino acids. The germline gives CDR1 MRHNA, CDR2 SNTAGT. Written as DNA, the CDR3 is TGTGCCAGCAGTCTAGATATGAACACTGAAGCTTTCTTT. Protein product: CASSLDMNTEAFF.

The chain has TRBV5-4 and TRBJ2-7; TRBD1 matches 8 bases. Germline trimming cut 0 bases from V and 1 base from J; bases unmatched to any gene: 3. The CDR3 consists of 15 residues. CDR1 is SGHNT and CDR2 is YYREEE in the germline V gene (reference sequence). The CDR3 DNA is TGTGCCAGCAGCTTGGCGGGACAGGAGTCCTACGAGCAGTACTTC. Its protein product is CASSLAGQESYEQYF.